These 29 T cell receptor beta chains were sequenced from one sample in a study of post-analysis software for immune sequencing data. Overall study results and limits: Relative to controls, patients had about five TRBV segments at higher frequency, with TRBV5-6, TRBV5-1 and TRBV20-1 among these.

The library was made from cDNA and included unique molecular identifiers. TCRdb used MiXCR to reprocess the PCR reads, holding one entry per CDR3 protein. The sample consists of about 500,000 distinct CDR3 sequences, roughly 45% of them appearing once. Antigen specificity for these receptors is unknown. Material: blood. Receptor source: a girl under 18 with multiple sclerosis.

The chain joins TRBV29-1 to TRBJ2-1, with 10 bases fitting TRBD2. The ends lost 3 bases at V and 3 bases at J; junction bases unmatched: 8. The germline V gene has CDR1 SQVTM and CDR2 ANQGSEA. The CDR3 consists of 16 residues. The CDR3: CSVDGTSGADYNEQFF. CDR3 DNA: TGCAGCGTTGATGGTACTAGCGGGGCTGACTACAATGAGCAGTTCTTC.

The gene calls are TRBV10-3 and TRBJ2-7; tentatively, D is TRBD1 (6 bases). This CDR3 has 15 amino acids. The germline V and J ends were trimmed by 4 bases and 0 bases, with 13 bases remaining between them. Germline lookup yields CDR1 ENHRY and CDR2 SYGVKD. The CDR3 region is CAISGPGVGSYEQYF. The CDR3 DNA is TGTGCCATCAGTGGACCAGGGGTAGGCTCCTACGAGCAGTACTTC.

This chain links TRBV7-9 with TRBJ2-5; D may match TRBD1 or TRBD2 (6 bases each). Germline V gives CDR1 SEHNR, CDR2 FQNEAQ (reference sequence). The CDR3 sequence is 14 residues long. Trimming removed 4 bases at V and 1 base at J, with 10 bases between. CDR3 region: CASSSEGGQETQYF. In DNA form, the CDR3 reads TGTGCCAGCAGCTCCGAGGGGGGCCAAGAGACCCAGTACTTC. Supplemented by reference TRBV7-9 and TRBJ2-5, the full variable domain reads DTGVSQNPRHKITKRGQNVTFRCDPISEHNRLYWYRQTLGQGPEFLTYFQNEAQLEKSRLLSDRFSAERPKGSFSTLEIQRTEQGDSAMYLCASSSEGGQETQYFGPGTRLLVL.

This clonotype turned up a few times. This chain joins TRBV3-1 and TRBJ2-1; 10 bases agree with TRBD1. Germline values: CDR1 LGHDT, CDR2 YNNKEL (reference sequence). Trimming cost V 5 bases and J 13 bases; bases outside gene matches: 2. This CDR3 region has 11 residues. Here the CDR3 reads CASSGTGVQFF. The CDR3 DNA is TGTGCCAGCAGCGGGACAGGGGTTCAGTTCTTC.

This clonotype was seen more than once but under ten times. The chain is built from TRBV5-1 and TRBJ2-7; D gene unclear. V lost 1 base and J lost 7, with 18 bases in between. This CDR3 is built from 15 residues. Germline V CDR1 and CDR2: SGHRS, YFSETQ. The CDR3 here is CASSLRSSPALEQYF. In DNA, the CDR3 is TGCGCCAGCAGCTTGCGGTCCTCTCCCGCCTTGGAGCAGTACTTC.

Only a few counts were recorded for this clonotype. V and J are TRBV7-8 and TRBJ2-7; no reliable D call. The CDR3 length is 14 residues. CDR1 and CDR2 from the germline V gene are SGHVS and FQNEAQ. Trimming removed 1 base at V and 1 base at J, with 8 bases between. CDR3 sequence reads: CASSLEGVSYEQYF. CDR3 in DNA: TGTGCCAGCAGCTTAGAAGGAGTATCCTACGAGCAGTACTTC.

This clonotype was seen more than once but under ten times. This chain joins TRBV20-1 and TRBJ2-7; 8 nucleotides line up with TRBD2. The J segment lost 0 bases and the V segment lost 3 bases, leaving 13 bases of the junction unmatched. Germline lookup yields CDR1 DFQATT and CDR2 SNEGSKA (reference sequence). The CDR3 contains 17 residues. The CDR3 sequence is CSARDAAKREFSYEQYF. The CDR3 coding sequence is TGCAGTGCTAGGGACGCCGCGAAGCGGGAGTTCTCCTACGAGCAGTACTTC.

This CDR3 is CASSPGTSGANEQFF. The CDR3 DNA is TGCGCCAGCAGCCCCGGGACTAGCGGAGCCAATGAGCAGTTCTTC. The chain couples TRBV4-3 to TRBJ2-1; TRBD2 agrees at 11 bases. Trimming at V came to 4 bases and at J to 6 bases, leaving 5 bases not matched to a gene. The CDR3 has 15 amino acids. CDR1 is LGHNA and CDR2 is YSLEER in the germline V gene.

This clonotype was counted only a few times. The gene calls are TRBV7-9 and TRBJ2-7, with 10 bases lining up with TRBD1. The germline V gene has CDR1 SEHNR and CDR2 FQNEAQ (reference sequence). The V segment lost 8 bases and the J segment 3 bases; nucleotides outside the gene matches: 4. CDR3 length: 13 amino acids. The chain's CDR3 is CASGTGAYYEQYF. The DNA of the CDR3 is TGTGCCAGCGGGACAGGGGCATACTACGAGCAGTACTTC. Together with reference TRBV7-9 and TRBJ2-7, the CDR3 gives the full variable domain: DTGVSQNPRHKITKRGQNVTFRCDPISEHNRLYWYRQTLGQGPEFLTYFQNEAQLEKSRLLSDRFSAERPKGSFSTLEIQRTEQGDSAMYLCASGTGAYYEQYFGPGTRLTVT.

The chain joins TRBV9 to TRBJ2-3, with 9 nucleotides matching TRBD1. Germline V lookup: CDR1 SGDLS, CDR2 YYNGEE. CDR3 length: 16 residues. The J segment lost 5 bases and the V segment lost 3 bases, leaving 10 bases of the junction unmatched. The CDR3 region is CASSANRDRDVDTQYF. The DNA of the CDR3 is TGTGCCAGCAGCGCTAACCGGGACAGGGATGTAGATACGCAGTATTTT.

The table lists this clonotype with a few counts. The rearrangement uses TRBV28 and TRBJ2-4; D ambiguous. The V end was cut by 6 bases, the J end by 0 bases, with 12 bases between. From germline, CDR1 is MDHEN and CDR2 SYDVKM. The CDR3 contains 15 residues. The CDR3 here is CASRLTNSAKNIQYF. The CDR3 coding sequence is TGTGCCAGCAGGCTTACCAATTCAGCCAAAAACATTCAGTACTTC.

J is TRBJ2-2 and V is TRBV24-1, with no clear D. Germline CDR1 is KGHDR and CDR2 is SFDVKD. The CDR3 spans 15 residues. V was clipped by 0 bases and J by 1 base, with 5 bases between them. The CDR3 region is CATSDLSRNTGELFF. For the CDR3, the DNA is TGTGCCACCAGTGATTTGAGTCGGAACACCGGGGAGCTGTTTTTT.

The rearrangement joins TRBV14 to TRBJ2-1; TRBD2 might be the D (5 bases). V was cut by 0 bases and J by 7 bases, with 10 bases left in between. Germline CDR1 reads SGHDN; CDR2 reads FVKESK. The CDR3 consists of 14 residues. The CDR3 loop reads CASSQDLAVNEQFF. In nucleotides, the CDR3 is TGTGCCAGCAGCCAAGATCTAGCTGTAAATGAGCAGTTCTTC.

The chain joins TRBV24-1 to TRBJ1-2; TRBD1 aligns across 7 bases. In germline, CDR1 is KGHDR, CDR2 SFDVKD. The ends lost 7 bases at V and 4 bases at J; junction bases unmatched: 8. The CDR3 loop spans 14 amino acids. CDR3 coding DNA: TGTGCCACCAGGCCCCGCGGGACAGCCTATGGCTACACCTTC. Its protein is CATRPRGTAYGYTF.

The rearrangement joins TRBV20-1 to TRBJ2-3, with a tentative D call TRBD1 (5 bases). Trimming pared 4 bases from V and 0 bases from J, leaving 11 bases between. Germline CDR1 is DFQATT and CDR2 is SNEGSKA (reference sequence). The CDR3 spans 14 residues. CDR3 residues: CSAKGAVSTDTQYF. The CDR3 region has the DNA TGCAGTGCTAAAGGGGCCGTTAGCACAGATACGCAGTATTTT.

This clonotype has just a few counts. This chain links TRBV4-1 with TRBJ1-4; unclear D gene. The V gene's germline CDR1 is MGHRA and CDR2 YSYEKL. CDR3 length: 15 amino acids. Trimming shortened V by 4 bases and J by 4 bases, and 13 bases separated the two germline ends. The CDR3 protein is CASSLQGVDNEKLFF. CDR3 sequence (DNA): TGCGCCAGCAGCCTCCAAGGAGTAGATAATGAAAAACTGTTTTTT.

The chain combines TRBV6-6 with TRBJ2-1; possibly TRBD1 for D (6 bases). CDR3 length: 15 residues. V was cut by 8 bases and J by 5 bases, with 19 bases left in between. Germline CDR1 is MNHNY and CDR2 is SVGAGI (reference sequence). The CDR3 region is CASSASRGSHNEQFF. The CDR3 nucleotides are TGTGCCAGCTCTGCCTCCAGGGGATCCCACAATGAGCAGTTCTTC.

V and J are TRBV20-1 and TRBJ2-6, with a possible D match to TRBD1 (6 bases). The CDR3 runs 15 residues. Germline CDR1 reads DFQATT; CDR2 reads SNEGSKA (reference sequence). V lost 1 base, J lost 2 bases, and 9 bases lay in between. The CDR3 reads CSARVPGAGANVLTF. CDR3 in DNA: TGCAGTGCTAGAGTGCCAGGGGCTGGGGCCAACGTCCTGACTTTC.

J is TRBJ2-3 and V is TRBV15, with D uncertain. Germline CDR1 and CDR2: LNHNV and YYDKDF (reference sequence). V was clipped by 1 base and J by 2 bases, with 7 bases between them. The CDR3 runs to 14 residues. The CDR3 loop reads CATSRGLSTDTQYF. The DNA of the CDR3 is TGTGCCACCAGCAGAGGACTCTCCACAGATACGCAGTATTTT.

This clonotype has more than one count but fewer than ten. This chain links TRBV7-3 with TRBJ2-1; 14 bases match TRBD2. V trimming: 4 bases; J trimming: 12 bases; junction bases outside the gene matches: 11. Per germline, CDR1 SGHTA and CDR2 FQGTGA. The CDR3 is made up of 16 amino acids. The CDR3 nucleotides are TGTGCCAGCAGCTCGTCACCGGGACTAGCGGGAGTAGGGCAGTTCTTC. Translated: CASSSSPGLAGVGQFF.

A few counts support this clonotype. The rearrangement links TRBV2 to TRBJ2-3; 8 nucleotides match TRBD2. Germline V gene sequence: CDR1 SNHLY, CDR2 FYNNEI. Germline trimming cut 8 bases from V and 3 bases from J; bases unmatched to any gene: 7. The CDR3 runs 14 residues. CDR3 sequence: CASLSGSYTDTQYF. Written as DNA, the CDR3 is TGTGCCAGCCTGAGCGGGAGTTATACAGATACGCAGTATTTT. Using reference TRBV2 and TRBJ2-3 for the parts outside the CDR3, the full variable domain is EPEVTQTPSHQVTQMGQEVILRCVPISNHLYFYWYRQILGQKVEFLVSFYNNEISEKSEIFDDQFSVERPDGSNFTLKIRSTKLEDSAMYFCASLSGSYTDTQYFGPGTRLTVL.

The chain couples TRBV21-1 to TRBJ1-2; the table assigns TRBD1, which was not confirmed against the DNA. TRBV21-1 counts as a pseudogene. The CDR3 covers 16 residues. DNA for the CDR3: TGTGCCAGCAGCTCCCAGAGGCGACAGAGGTACTATGGCTACACCTTC. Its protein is CASSSQRRQRYYGYTF.

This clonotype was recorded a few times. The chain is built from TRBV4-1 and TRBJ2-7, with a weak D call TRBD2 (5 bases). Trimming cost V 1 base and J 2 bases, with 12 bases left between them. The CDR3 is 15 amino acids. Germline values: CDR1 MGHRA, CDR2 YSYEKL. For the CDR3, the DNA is TGCGCCAGCAGCCAAGGGGGAGTTAGCGCCTACGAGCAGTACTTC. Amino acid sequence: CASSQGGVSAYEQYF.

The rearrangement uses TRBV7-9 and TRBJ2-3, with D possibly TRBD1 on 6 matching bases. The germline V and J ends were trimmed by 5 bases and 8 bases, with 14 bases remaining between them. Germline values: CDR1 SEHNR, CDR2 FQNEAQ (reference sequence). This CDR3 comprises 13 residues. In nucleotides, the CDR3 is TGTGCCAGCAGCCCCAGGGGCCCAGGTACGCAGTATTTT. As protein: CASSPRGPGTQYF.

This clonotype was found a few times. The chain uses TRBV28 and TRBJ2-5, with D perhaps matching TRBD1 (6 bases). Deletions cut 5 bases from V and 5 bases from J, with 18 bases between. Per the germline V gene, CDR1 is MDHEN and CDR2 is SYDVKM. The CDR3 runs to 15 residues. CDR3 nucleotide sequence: TGTGCCAGCAGTCCACGACAGGAGCCCCGGGAGACCCAGTACTTC. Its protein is CASSPRQEPRETQYF.

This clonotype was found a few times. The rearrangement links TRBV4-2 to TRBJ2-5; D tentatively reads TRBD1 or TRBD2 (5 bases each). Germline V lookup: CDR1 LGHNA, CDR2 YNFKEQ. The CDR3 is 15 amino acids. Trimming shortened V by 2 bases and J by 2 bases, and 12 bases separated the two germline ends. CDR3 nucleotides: TGTGCCAGCAGCCAATTGCAGGGAGAACAAGAGACCCAGTACTTC. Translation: CASSQLQGEQETQYF.

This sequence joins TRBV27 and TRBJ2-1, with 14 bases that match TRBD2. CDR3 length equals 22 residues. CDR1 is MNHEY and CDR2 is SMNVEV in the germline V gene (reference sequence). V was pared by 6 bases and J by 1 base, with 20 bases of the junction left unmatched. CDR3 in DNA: TGTGCCAGCAGGCAATATTTACGAGTGACTAGCGGGAGGGCCGTATCCTACAATGAGCAGTTCTTC. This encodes CASRQYLRVTSGRAVSYNEQFF.

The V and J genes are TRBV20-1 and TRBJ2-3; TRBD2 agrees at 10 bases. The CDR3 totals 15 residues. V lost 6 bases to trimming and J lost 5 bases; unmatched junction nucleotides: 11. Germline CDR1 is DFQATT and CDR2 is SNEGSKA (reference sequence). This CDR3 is CSARGLAGAGDTQYF. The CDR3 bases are TGCAGTGCCCGGGGTCTAGCGGGAGCTGGAGATACGCAGTATTTT.

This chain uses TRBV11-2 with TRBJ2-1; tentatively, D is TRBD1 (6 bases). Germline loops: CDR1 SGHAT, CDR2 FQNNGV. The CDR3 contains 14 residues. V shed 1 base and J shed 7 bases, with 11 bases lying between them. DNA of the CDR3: TGTGCCAGCAGCTTAGCTGCAGGGACAAATGAGCAGTTCTTC. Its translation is CASSLAAGTNEQFF.